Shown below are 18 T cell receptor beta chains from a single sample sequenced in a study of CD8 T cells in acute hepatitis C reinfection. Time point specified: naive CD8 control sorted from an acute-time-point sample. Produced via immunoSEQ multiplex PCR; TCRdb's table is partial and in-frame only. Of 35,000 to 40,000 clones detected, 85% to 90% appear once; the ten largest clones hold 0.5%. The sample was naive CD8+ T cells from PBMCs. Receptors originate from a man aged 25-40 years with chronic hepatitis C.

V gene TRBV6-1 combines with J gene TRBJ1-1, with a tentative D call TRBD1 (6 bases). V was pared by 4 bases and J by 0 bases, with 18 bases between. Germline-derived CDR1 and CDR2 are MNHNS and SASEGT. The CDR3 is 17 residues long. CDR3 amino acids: CASSVTTTGGVNTEAFF. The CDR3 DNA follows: TGTGCCAGCAGTGTAACAACCACCGGGGGCGTGAACACTGAAGCTTTCTTT.

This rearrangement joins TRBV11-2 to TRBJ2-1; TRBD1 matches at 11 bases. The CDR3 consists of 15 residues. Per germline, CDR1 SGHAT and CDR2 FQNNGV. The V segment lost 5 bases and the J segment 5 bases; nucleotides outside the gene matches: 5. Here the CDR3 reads CASSPRDRGDNEQFF. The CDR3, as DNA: TGTGCCAGCAGCCCCCGGGACAGGGGGGACAATGAGCAGTTCTTC.

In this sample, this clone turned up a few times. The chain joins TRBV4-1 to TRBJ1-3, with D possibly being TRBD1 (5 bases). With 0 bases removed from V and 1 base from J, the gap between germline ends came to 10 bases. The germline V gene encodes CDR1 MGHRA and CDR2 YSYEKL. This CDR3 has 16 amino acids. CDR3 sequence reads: CASSQETVPSGNTIYF. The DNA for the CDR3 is TGCGCCAGCAGCCAAGAGACAGTTCCATCTGGAAACACCATATATTTT.

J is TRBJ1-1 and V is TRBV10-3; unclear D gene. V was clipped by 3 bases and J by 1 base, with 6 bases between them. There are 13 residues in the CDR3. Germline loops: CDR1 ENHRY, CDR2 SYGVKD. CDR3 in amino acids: CAISDGENTEAFF. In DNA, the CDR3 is TGTGCCATCAGTGATGGGGAGAACACTGAAGCTTTCTTT.

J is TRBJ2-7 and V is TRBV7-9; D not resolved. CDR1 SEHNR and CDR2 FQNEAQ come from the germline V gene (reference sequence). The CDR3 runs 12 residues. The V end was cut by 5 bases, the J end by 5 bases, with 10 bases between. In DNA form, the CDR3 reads TGTGCCAGCAGCAGGAGTCGGGACGAGCAGTACTTC. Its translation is CASSRSRDEQYF.

The CDR3 protein is CATSRQGRETQYF. The CDR3 DNA follows: TGTGCCACCAGCAGACAGGGTCGAGAGACCCAGTACTTC. This sequence joins TRBV15 and TRBJ2-5; maybe TRBD1 (5 bases). Germline CDR1 LNHNV, CDR2 YYDKDF (reference sequence). V was pared by 2 bases and J by 4 bases, with 8 bases between. The CDR3 loop spans 13 amino acids.

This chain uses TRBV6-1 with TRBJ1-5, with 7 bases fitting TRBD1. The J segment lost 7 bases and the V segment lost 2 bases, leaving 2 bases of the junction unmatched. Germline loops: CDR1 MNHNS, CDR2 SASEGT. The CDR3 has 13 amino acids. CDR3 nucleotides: TGTGCCAGCAGTGAAAGGGGGCAACAGCCCCAGCATTTT. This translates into CASSERGQQPQHF.

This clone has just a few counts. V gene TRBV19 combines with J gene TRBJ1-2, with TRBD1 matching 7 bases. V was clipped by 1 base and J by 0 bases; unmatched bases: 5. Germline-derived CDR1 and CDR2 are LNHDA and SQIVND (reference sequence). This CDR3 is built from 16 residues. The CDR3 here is CASSIGQGLSNYGYTF. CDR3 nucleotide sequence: TGTGCCAGTAGTATAGGACAGGGACTCTCTAACTATGGCTACACCTTC.

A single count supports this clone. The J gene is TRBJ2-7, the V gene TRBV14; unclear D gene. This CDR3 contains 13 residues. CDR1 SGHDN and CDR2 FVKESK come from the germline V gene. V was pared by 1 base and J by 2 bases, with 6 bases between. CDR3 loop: CASSQGLTYEQYF. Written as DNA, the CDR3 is TGTGCCAGCAGCCAAGGGCTCACCTACGAGCAGTACTTC.

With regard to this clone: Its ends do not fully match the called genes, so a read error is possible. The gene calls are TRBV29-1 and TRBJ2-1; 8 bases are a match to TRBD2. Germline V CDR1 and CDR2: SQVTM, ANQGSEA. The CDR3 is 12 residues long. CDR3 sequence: CSVEDLRIAGIF. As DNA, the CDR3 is TGCAGCGTTGAAGATCTTAGGATAGCGGGGATCTTC.

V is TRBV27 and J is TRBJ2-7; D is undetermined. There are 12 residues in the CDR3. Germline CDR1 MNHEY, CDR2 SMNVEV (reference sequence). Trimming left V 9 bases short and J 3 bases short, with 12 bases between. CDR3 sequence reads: CASRTRSYEQYF. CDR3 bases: TGTGCCAGTCGGACCCGGAGCTACGAGCAGTACTTC.

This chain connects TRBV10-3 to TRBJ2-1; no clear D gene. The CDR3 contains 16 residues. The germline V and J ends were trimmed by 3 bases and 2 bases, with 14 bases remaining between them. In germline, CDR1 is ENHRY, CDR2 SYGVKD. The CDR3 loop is CAISDVHSLTYNEQFF. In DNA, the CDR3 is TGTGCCATCAGTGACGTCCACAGTTTAACCTACAATGAGCAGTTCTTC.

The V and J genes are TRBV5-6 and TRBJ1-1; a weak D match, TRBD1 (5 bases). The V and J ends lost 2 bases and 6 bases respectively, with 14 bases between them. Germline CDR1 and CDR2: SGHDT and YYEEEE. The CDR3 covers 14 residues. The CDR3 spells CASSFPSQGSEAFF. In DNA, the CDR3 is TGTGCCAGCAGCTTCCCATCGCAGGGCTCTGAAGCTTTCTTT.

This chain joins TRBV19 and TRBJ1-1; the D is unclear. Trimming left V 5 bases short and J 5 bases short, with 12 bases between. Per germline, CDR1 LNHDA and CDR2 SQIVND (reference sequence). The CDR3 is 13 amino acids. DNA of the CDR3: TGTGCCAGTAGTCCTGTCCTTGGGACTGAAGCTTTCTTT. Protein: CASSPVLGTEAFF.

As DNA, the CDR3 is TGTGCCAGTAGCATAAGGGGCTCCTACAATGAGCAGTTCTTC. It specifies CASSIRGSYNEQFF. This sequence joins TRBV19 and TRBJ2-1, with D perhaps matching TRBD1 (5 bases). Germline V CDR1 and CDR2: LNHDA, SQIVND (reference sequence). V lost 6 bases, J lost 0 bases, and 9 bases lay in between. The CDR3 totals 14 residues.

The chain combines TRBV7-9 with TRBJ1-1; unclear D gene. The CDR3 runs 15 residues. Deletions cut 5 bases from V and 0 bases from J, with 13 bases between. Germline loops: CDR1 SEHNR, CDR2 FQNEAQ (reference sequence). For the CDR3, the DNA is TGTGCCAGCAGCGGAGGAGTGTACATGAACACTGAAGCTTTCTTT. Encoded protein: CASSGGVYMNTEAFF.

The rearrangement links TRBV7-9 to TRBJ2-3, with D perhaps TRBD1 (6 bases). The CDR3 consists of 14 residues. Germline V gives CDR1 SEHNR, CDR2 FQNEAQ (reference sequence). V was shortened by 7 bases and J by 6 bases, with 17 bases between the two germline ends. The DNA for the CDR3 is TGTGCCAGCATCGGACAGTTAACACGGGATACGCAGTATTTT. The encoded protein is CASIGQLTRDTQYF.

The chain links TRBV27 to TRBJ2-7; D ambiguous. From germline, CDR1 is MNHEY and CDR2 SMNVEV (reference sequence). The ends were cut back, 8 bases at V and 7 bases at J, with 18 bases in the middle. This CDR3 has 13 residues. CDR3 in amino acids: CASGLKRLGEQYF. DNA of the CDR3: TGTGCCAGCGGCTTAAAAAGACTTGGGGAGCAGTACTTC.